Each of the 21 T cell receptor beta chains below was sequenced from the same sample in a study of control samples from healthy donors and cancer patients. This table comes from immunoSEQ multiplex PCR, and its TCRdb copy is limited to in-frame clones, with some not included. This table has about 110,000 clones, 70% to 85% appearing once. The sequenced material came from blood. The origin of the receptors is a man aged 18 to 29 in good health.

The rearrangement joins TRBV27 to TRBJ1-2; a possible D gene is TRBD1 (6 bases). This CDR3 is built from 13 residues. V was trimmed by 7 bases and J by 7 bases, leaving 16 bases between them. Germline loops: CDR1 MNHEY, CDR2 SMNVEV (reference sequence). The CDR3 coding sequence is TGTGCCAGCAAAAGGAGTGGGGGGGCTGGCTACACCTTC. It encodes CASKRSGGAGYTF.

This clone came up once. This sequence joins TRBV3-1 (or the pseudogene TRBV3-2) and TRBJ1-1; 9 bases fit TRBD1. V lost 4 bases and J lost 6; bases outside the gene matches: 6. Germline V gene sequence: CDR1 LGHDT, CDR2 YNNKEL (reference sequence). The CDR3 consists of 14 residues. CDR3: CASSPTDRGAEAFF. The CDR3 DNA sequence: TGTGCCAGCAGCCCCACGGACAGGGGTGCTGAAGCTTTCTTT.

The chain carries TRBV5-1 and TRBJ1-2, with 10 bases matching TRBD1. The germline gives CDR1 SGHRS, CDR2 YFSETQ. After removal of 5 bases from V and 2 bases from J, the junction contained 0 bases not matched to a gene. The CDR3 loop spans 13 amino acids. The CDR3 DNA sequence: TGCGCCAGCAGGACAGGGGGCAACTATGGCTACACCTTC. This encodes CASRTGGNYGYTF.

The chain employs TRBV7-8 and TRBJ1-6; possible D gene TRBD1, 6 bases. Germline V gene sequence: CDR1 SGHVS, CDR2 FQNEAQ. V gave up 1 base and J gave up 5 bases, with 12 bases separating them. CDR3 length: 16 residues. This CDR3 is CASSLGRTENNSPLHF. CDR3 in DNA: TGTGCCAGCAGCTTAGGAAGGACAGAGAATAATTCACCCCTCCACTTT.

The chain's CDR3 is CASKEDKENWGNTIYF. CDR3 DNA sequence: TGCGCCAGCAAGGAGGACAAGGAGAATTGGGGAAACACCATATATTTT. The chain carries TRBV4-1 and TRBJ1-3; possibly TRBD1 for D (5 bases). The CDR3 covers 16 residues. Trimming stripped 7 bases from V and 4 bases from J, with 20 bases between. The germline gives CDR1 MGHRA, CDR2 YSYEKL.

The chain has TRBV21-1 and TRBJ1-3; whether TRBD1, the table's D call, matches the DNA was not checked. TRBV21-1 is labeled a pseudogene. The CDR3 contains 14 residues. CDR3 region: CASRRGGYGNTIYF. The CDR3 DNA follows: TGTGCCAGCCGACGAGGGGGCTACGGAAACACCATATATTTT.

V gene TRBV30 combines with J gene TRBJ1-6; TRBD1 might be the D (6 bases). V was shortened by 3 bases and J by 8 bases, with 17 bases between the two germline ends. Germline-derived CDR1 and CDR2 are GTSNPN and SVGIG (reference sequence). The CDR3 extends over 15 amino acids. CDR3 DNA: TGTGCCTGGAGGGAAACAGGGAAGGAGTATTCACCCCTCCACTTT. It is translated as CAWRETGKEYSPLHF.

Here the CDR3 DNA reads TGTGCCAGCAGCTTCCCGACAGGGGGCCTCGCAGATACGCAGTATTTT. It is translated as CASSFPTGGLADTQYF. The chain has TRBV7-9 and TRBJ2-3; TRBD1 matches 10 bases. This CDR3 is built from 16 residues. The germline V gene encodes CDR1 SEHNR and CDR2 FQNEAQ (reference sequence). J was trimmed by 4 bases and V by 3 bases; bases with no gene match: 7. Full variable domain (remainder filled in from reference TRBV7-9 and TRBJ2-3): DTGVSQNPRHKITKRGQNVTFRCDPISEHNRLYWYRQTLGQGPEFLTYFQNEAQLEKSRLLSDRFSAERPKGSFSTLEIQRTEQGDSAMYLCASSFPTGGLADTQYFGPGTRLTVL.

V usage is TRBV25-1 and J usage is TRBJ2-3; tentative D call: TRBD2 (6 bases). The CDR3 is 12 amino acids. CDR1 and CDR2 from the germline V gene are MGHDK and SYGVNS. Trimming took 7 bases from V and 6 from J, leaving 11 bases between them. The CDR3 DNA follows: TGTGCCAGCACCTCGGGAGAGGATACGCAGTATTTT. Translating it yields CASTSGEDTQYF.

The CDR3 sequence: CASSQGRGDSPLHF. The CDR3 DNA is TGCGCCAGCAGCCAAGGCAGGGGGGATTCACCCCTCCACTTT. The chain uses TRBV4-1 and TRBJ1-6; 7 bases are a match to TRBD1. Germline CDR1 and CDR2: MGHRA and YSYEKL. The CDR3 has 14 amino acids. The V gene end was trimmed by 1 base and the J gene end by 8 bases; junction bases not matched to a gene: 2.

V gene TRBV11-2 combines with J gene TRBJ2-1, with 8 positions matching TRBD2. Germline V lookup: CDR1 SGHAT, CDR2 FQNNGV. J was trimmed by 4 bases and V by 4 bases; bases with no gene match: 12. This CDR3 spans 17 amino acids. The CDR3 is CASSSRMIAGIYNEQFF. The DNA for the CDR3 is TGTGCCAGCAGCTCCCGAATGATAGCGGGGATATACAATGAGCAGTTCTTC.

V usage is TRBV7-6 and J usage is TRBJ1-3; D gene uncertain. V was shortened by 1 base and J by 0 bases, with 10 bases between the two germline ends. CDR3 length: 16 residues. CDR1 and CDR2 from the germline V gene are SGHVS and FNYEAQ. Here the CDR3 DNA reads TGTGCCAGCAGCTTAGGGGCGGCCTTCTCTGGAAACACCATATATTTT. It is translated as CASSLGAAFSGNTIYF.

The genes are TRBV28 and TRBJ1-3; D remains ambiguous. The CDR3 extends over 16 amino acids. The ends were cut back, 3 bases at V and 4 bases at J, with 16 bases in the middle. Germline-derived CDR1 and CDR2 are MDHEN and SYDVKM. CDR3 amino acids: CASSFRHRASGNTIYF. The DNA of the CDR3 is TGTGCCAGCAGTTTCAGGCACCGGGCTTCAGGAAACACCATATATTTT.

The V gene is TRBV2, the J gene TRBJ1-1; 9 bases map to TRBD1. This CDR3 has 14 residues. V shed 0 bases and J 6 bases; nucleotides not matched to a gene: 2. Germline CDR1 SNHLY, CDR2 FYNNEI. For the CDR3, the DNA is TGTGCCAGCAGTGAAGCGGGGGACAGGGCTGAAGCTTTCTTT. Residues: CASSEAGDRAEAFF.

This sequence joins TRBV5-1 and TRBJ2-1, with TRBD1 as a possible D gene (6 bases). Germline loops: CDR1 SGHRS, CDR2 YFSETQ. The CDR3 sequence is 13 residues long. Trimming shortened V by 3 bases and J by 3 bases, and 7 bases separated the two germline ends. The CDR3 DNA is TGCGCCAGCAGCTCGGACAGCTACAATGAGCAGTTCTTC. Translation: CASSSDSYNEQFF.

V usage is TRBV12-3 or TRBV12-4 and J usage is TRBJ1-2; no firm D call. CDR3 length: 13 residues. The ends were cut back, 6 bases at V and 5 bases at J, with 13 bases in the middle. The CDR3 coding sequence is TGTGCCAGCAGACCTATCACGGGGTATGGCTACACCTTC. It encodes CASRPITGYGYTF.

The chain recombines TRBV5-4 with TRBJ2-5; D possibly corresponds to TRBD2 (5 bases). Germline values: CDR1 SGHNT, CDR2 YYREEE (reference sequence). This CDR3 is 14 amino acids long. V gave up 4 bases and J gave up 5 bases, with 15 bases separating them. The CDR3 reads CASSHLTGGETQYF. The CDR3 coding sequence is TGTGCCAGCAGCCACCTGACCGGCGGGGAGACCCAGTACTTC.

The chain couples TRBV7-9 to TRBJ2-1, with no clear D. This CDR3 contains 13 residues. Trimming left V 3 bases short and J 5 bases short, with 8 bases between. Per germline, CDR1 SEHNR and CDR2 FQNEAQ (reference sequence). Here the CDR3 DNA reads TGTGCCAGCAGCTTGGGCAGAAACAATGAGCAGTTCTTC. This codes for CASSLGRNNEQFF. The entire variable domain, with the rest obtained from reference TRBV7-9 and TRBJ2-1, is as follows: DTGVSQNPRHKITKRGQNVTFRCDPISEHNRLYWYRQTLGQGPEFLTYFQNEAQLEKSRLLSDRFSAERPKGSFSTLEIQRTEQGDSAMYLCASSLGRNNEQFFGPGTRLTVL.

This clone was found a few times. The chain carries TRBV6-1 and TRBJ1-2; weak D call: TRBD1 (5 bases). The germline gives CDR1 MNHNS, CDR2 SASEGT. The CDR3 loop spans 12 amino acids. Trimming removed 2 bases at V and 5 bases at J, with 6 bases between. In DNA, the CDR3 is TGTGCCAGCAGTGAACGGGGGTATGGCTACACCTTC. Its protein is CASSERGYGYTF.

The chain couples TRBV28 to TRBJ1-4, with 7 bases identical to TRBD1. This CDR3 is built from 14 residues. With 7 bases clipped from V and 5 bases from J, the junction kept 7 bases outside the gene matches. Germline CDR1 reads MDHEN; CDR2 reads SYDVKM. CDR3 residues: CASNTGAKNEKLFF. The CDR3 bases are TGTGCCAGCAACACAGGGGCGAAGAATGAAAAACTGTTTTTT. Full variable domain (outside the CDR3, taken from reference TRBV28 and TRBJ1-4): DVKVTQSSRYLVKRTGEKVFLECVQDMDHENMFWYRQDPGLGLRLIYFSYDVKMKEKGDIPEGYSVSREKKERFSLILESASTNQTSMYLCASNTGAKNEKLFFGSGTQLSVL.

This rearrangement joins TRBV7-8 to TRBJ2-7; the D is unclear. CDR1 is SGHVS and CDR2 is FQNEAQ in the germline V gene. The CDR3 consists of 16 residues. The ends were cut back, 5 bases at V and 2 bases at J, with 19 bases in the middle. CDR3 bases: TGTGCCAGCAGCACCCACGGACGGAGCCGTACCTACGAGCAGTACTTC. Translated: CASSTHGRSRTYEQYF.